This T cell receptor (beta chain) is from a study of blood T cell repertoires in COVID-19. About the study: Nucleic acid was either cDNA or gDNA, and it came from T cells, B-cell-depleted T cells, or PBMCs.

CDR3 length: 14 residues. Trimming shortened V by 10 bases and J by 1 base, and 14 bases separated the two germline ends. CDR1 ENHRY and CDR2 SYGVKD come from the germline V gene. How the authors handled the data: From reference gene primer amplification, estimates of nucleated cell counts were derived. This table comes from immunoSEQ multiplex PCR, and its TCRdb copy is limited to in-frame clones, with some not included. That table gives V, J and clone size, and the DNA gave D and trimming. This sample yields approximately 97,000 clones, of which over 70% are seen a single time; 4.4% belongs to the top ten.

The sequenced sample was peripheral blood. The source is a man in his sixties with acute or convalescent COVID-19. This rearrangement joins TRBV10-3 to TRBJ1-5, with D possibly matching TRBD1 (6 bases). The CDR3 DNA follows: TGTGCCACCGACTATAGGGGGAGCAATCAGCCCCAGCATTTT. It encodes CATDYRGSNQPQHF.